This T cell receptor (beta chain) was observed in a study of shared clonotypes between healthy human individuals. Original processing notes: Junction-only immunoSEQ sequences carried no quality scores, so filtering differed. Generated by immunoSEQ multiplex PCR, the TCRdb table keeps only in-frame clones and is missing some. From that table come the V and J calls and clone size; the DNA was used to work out D and trimming. The table lists 450,000 to 650,000 clones, around 76% of them singletons. CDR1 is SNHLY, CDR2 FYNNEI, per germline. CDR3 size: 14 residues. Trimming cost V 4 bases and J 3 bases, with 10 bases left between them.

V is TRBV2 and J is TRBJ2-1; D remains ambiguous. Sequenced material: PBMCs. The sequence was obtained from a woman aged 40 to 49 in good health. Some clones in this sample may be carry-over from other donors' samples. The CDR3 DNA reads TGTGCCAGCAGTGCCAAAGTTCTCTACAATGAGCAGTTCTTC. Translating gives CASSAKVLYNEQFF.